This T cell receptor beta chain was identified during a study of blood T cell repertoires in COVID-19. The table came from immunoSEQ multiplex PCR; TCRdb's copy has only in-frame clones and leaves some out. This sample has approximately 200,000 clones, with 70% to 90% found just once. There are 17 residues in the CDR3. Looked up from germline, CDR1 is LGHDT and CDR2 is YNNKEL (reference sequence). V lost 3 bases and J lost 5; bases outside the gene matches: 5. Recovered Cohort 3 donors showed two negative PCRs, clearance, or symptom resolution. The TCR comes from a man aged 25-45 years who had recovered from COVID-19. The rearrangement joins TRBV3-1 (or the pseudogene TRBV3-2) to TRBJ2-1, with 15 positions matching TRBD2. Material: PBMCs or T cells enriched from blood (not recorded which). The CDR3 DNA sequence: TGTGCCAGCAGCCAGGGACTAGCGGGGGGATTCGACAATGAGCAGTTCTTC. Its protein product is CASSQGLAGGFDNEQFF.